The entry below describes one TCR beta chain. Its antigen is still unknown. CDR3 size: 14 residues. CDR1 is SGHRS and CDR2 is YFSETQ in the germline V gene. V dropped 4 bases and J dropped 1 base, with 11 bases sitting between them. This entry belongs to a study of T cells in localized non-small cell lung cancer. Study results and limitations: The highest T cell clonality was in uninvolved adjacent lung, above tumor.

Produced via immunoSEQ multiplex PCR; TCRdb's table is partial and in-frame only. The profile covers more than 2,000 clones, with more than 30% appearing a single time and 12% taken by the ten largest. Sequenced here: normal lung tissue next to the tumor, sampled before any cancer treatment. This TCR was sampled from a female donor older than 55 with stage I squamous cell lung carcinoma. The chain carries TRBV5-1 and TRBJ1-2; D gene ambiguous. The CDR3 DNA reads as TGCGCCAGCAGCCCCTCCTTCGATAACTATGGCTACACCTTC. Residues: CASSPSFDNYGYTF.